Below are 26 T cell receptor beta chains sequenced from a single sample in a study of blood T cell repertoires in COVID-19. Produced via immunoSEQ multiplex PCR; TCRdb's table is partial and in-frame only. Of 200,000 to 300,000 clones in the sample, over 80% were seen once. Sequencing input: peripheral blood. These receptors were taken from a woman in her thirties or forties with acute or convalescent COVID-19.

This chain connects TRBV7-9 to TRBJ2-3; TRBD2 matches 14 bases. This CDR3 is 17 amino acids long. The V and J ends lost 5 bases and 4 bases, in that order; junction bases with no gene match: 8. Per germline, CDR1 SEHNR and CDR2 FQNEAQ (reference sequence). As DNA, the CDR3 is TGTGCCAGCAGCACCCCGGGACTAGCGGGGGCTTCAGATACGCAGTATTTT. Protein product: CASSTPGLAGASDTQYF. Together with reference TRBV7-9 and TRBJ2-3, the CDR3 gives the full variable domain: DTGVSQNPRHKITKRGQNVTFRCDPISEHNRLYWYRQTLGQGPEFLTYFQNEAQLEKSRLLSDRFSAERPKGSFSTLEIQRTEQGDSAMYLCASSTPGLAGASDTQYFGPGTRLTVL.

This clone showed up just once. CDR3 DNA: TGTGCCAGCAGCTTGCGTAAGACCGGGAGCACTGAAGCTTTCTTT. It specifies CASSLRKTGSTEAFF. The chain combines TRBV5-4 with TRBJ1-1; no clear D. The CDR3 totals 15 residues. CDR1 is SGHNT and CDR2 is YYREEE in the germline V gene (reference sequence). Trimming took off 1 base at V and 4 bases at J, with 14 bases between the two ends.

The chain uses TRBV30 and TRBJ1-5, with TRBD1 as a possible D gene (5 bases). CDR3 length: 14 amino acids. V was trimmed by 1 base and J by 7 bases, leaving 14 bases between them. In germline, CDR1 is GTSNPN, CDR2 SVGIG (reference sequence). In nucleotides, the CDR3 is TGTGCCTGGAGTGCTGGGACTAGGCTACAGCCCCAGCATTTT. Its translation: CAWSAGTRLQPQHF.

The chain recombines TRBV5-5 with TRBJ2-5; 8 positions match TRBD1. J gave up 4 bases and V 3 bases, and 5 bases lay outside the gene matches. CDR1 and CDR2 (germline): SGHKS, YYEKEE (reference sequence). The CDR3 extends over 14 amino acids. The CDR3 bases are TGTGCCAGCAGCTCGACAGGGGTCAGAGAGACCCAGTACTTC. It yields the protein CASSSTGVRETQYF.

V and J are TRBV5-8 and TRBJ1-4; 9 bases align to TRBD1. CDR1 and CDR2 (germline): SGHTS, YDEGEE. The CDR3 is 15 residues long. Losses at the gene ends were 4 bases for V and 3 bases for J; bases not matched to a gene: 4. CDR3 sequence reads: CASSTGQGPNEKLFF. The CDR3 nucleotides are TGTGCCAGCAGCACGGGACAGGGCCCTAATGAAAAACTGTTTTTT.

The J gene is TRBJ1-1, the V gene TRBV2; weak D call: TRBD1 (6 bases). The CDR3 consists of 13 residues. With 11 bases removed from V and 0 bases from J, the gap between germline ends came to 13 bases. From germline, CDR1 is SNHLY and CDR2 FYNNEI. CDR3 nucleotides: TGTGCCCGCTGGGACAACATGAACACTGAAGCTTTCTTT. Protein: CARWDNMNTEAFF.

The chain links TRBV7-2 to TRBJ1-2; 12 bases fit TRBD1. This CDR3 is 17 amino acids long. The germline V gene encodes CDR1 SGHTA and CDR2 FQGNSA. With 2 bases clipped from V and 8 bases from J, the junction kept 12 bases outside the gene matches. The CDR3 DNA is TGTGCCAGCAGCTTAAGTCCGGGACAGGGGGCCGTCCGGGGCTACACCTTC. Residues: CASSLSPGQGAVRGYTF.

This clone was detected only once. The chain is built from TRBV7-8 and TRBJ1-1; D is unresolved. From germline, CDR1 is SGHVS and CDR2 FQNEAQ. V lost 5 bases and J 6 bases, leaving 28 bases between the germline ends. CDR3 length: 18 amino acids. DNA of the CDR3: TGTGCCAGCAGCCACGCTAGAACTACGAGGGAGGTCATGGCTGAAGCTTTCTTT. Protein sequence: CASSHARTTREVMAEAFF.

This chain links TRBV4-1 with TRBJ2-2, with 9 positions matching TRBD1. Per the germline V gene, CDR1 is MGHRA and CDR2 is YSYEKL. This CDR3 comprises 17 residues. J was trimmed by 4 bases and V by 4 bases; bases with no gene match: 10. DNA of the CDR3: TGCGCCAGCAGCCGTAGTTGGGACAGGGTAATCACCGGGGAGCTGTTTTTT. It translates to CASSRSWDRVITGELFF.

The rearrangement links TRBV24-1 to TRBJ2-3, with 13 bases matching TRBD2. The CDR3 sequence is 19 residues long. The V segment lost 3 bases and the J segment 8 bases; nucleotides outside the gene matches: 16. Germline CDR1 is KGHDR and CDR2 is SFDVKD. The CDR3, as DNA: TGTGCCACCAGTGATCCCCAAGGACTAGCGGGGGAAGAGAGGGGTACGCAGTATTTT. As protein: CATSDPQGLAGEERGTQYF.

This rearrangement joins TRBV27 to TRBJ1-1, with unresolved D. This CDR3 has 16 amino acids. The germline V and J ends were trimmed by 5 bases and 1 base, with 17 bases remaining between them. CDR1 and CDR2 (germline): MNHEY, SMNVEV (reference sequence). The CDR3 loop is CASSIILPTPNTEAFF. DNA for the CDR3: TGTGCCAGCAGTATAATCCTACCGACACCGAACACTGAAGCTTTCTTT.

The chain is built from TRBV27 and TRBJ1-1; D remains ambiguous. CDR1 and CDR2 (germline): MNHEY, SMNVEV (reference sequence). The CDR3 loop spans 14 amino acids. V lost 3 bases, J lost 1 base, and 9 bases lay in between. CDR3 in amino acids: CASSFISGNTEAFF. The DNA for the CDR3 is TGTGCCAGCAGTTTTATTTCAGGGAACACTGAAGCTTTCTTT.

The chain couples TRBV25-1 to TRBJ2-1; the D is unclear. Germline CDR1 reads MGHDK; CDR2 reads SYGVNS. Trimming pared 4 bases from V and 3 bases from J, leaving 10 bases between. CDR3 length: 14 residues. DNA of the CDR3: TGTGCCAGCAGTGCCGCAGCGAGCTACAATGAGCAGTTCTTC. Translation: CASSAAASYNEQFF. Supplemented by reference TRBV25-1 and TRBJ2-1, the full variable domain reads EADIYQTPRYLVIGTGKKITLECSQTMGHDKMYWYQQDPGMELHLIHYSYGVNSTEKGDLSSESTVSRIRTEHFPLTLESARPSHTSQYLCASSAAASYNEQFFGPGTRLTVL.

The J gene is TRBJ1-2, the V gene TRBV11-2; D is undetermined. The CDR3 consists of 14 residues. V gave up 1 base and J gave up 4 bases, with 10 bases separating them. The germline gives CDR1 SGHAT, CDR2 FQNNGV. CDR3 protein: CASSLGGRPYGYTF. The CDR3 nucleotides read TGTGCCAGCAGCTTAGGAGGCAGACCCTATGGCTACACCTTC.

The chain links TRBV2 to TRBJ1-2; the D gene is possibly TRBD1 (5 bases). Germline CDR1 reads SNHLY; CDR2 reads FYNNEI. The CDR3 covers 13 residues. V was trimmed by 3 bases and J by 2 bases, leaving 7 bases between them. CDR3 DNA: TGTGCCAGCAGTGAGGGGCTGAACTATGGCTACACCTTC. Translation: CASSEGLNYGYTF. The whole variable domain, filled in from reference TRBV2 and TRBJ1-2, reads EPEVTQTPSHQVTQMGQEVILRCVPISNHLYFYWYRQILGQKVEFLVSFYNNEISEKSEIFDDQFSVERPDGSNFTLKIRSTKLEDSAMYFCASSEGLNYGYTFGSGTRLTVV.

The chain combines TRBV12-5 with TRBJ1-1; maybe TRBD1 (5 bases). This CDR3 comprises 14 residues. CDR1 is LGHNT, CDR2 FRNRAP, per germline. V lost 6 bases to trimming and J lost 1 base, with 12 bases between them. The DNA for the CDR3 is TGTGCTAGTGGCCCAGGGCGGGGGAACACTGAAGCTTTCTTT. This encodes CASGPGRGNTEAFF. Full variable domain (remainder filled in from reference TRBV12-5 and TRBJ1-1): DARVTQTPRHKVTEMGQEVTMRCQPILGHNTVFWYRQTMMQGLELLAYFRNRAPLDDSGMPKDRFSAEMPDATLATLKIQPSEPRDSAVYFCASGPGRGNTEAFFGQGTRLTVV.

Only a few counts were recorded for this clone. The gene calls are TRBV5-1 and TRBJ2-6; weak D call: TRBD1 (5 bases). CDR3 length: 18 amino acids. V lost 3 bases to trimming and J lost 1 base, with 17 bases between them. Germline CDR1 and CDR2: SGHRS and YFSETQ. CDR3 residues: CASSSQGPYGSGANVLTF. In DNA, the CDR3 is TGCGCCAGCAGCTCTCAGGGTCCTTATGGGTCTGGGGCCAACGTCCTGACTTTC. The full variable domain, its missing parts supplied by reference TRBV5-1 and TRBJ2-6, is KAGVTQTPRYLIKTRGQQVTLSCSPISGHRSVSWYQQTPGQGLQFLFEYFSETQRNKGNFPGRFSGRQFSNSRSEMNVSTLELGDSALYLCASSSQGPYGSGANVLTFGAGSRLTVL.

The V call is TRBV19, the J call TRBJ2-1; 9 bases agree with TRBD1. V gave up 5 bases and J gave up 9 bases; unmatched junction bases: 14. The germline V gene encodes CDR1 LNHDA and CDR2 SQIVND (reference sequence). This CDR3 is built from 16 residues. CDR3 amino acids: CASSLIGTGGWGEQFF. In nucleotides, the CDR3 is TGTGCCAGTAGTCTTATCGGTACAGGGGGCTGGGGTGAGCAGTTCTTC.

The V call is TRBV11-2, the J call TRBJ2-5; 11 nucleotides match TRBD2. This CDR3 has 15 residues. CDR1 SGHAT and CDR2 FQNNGV come from the germline V gene. V shed 1 base, J shed 5 bases, and the junction held 3 bases outside the gene matches. DNA of the CDR3: TGTGCCAGCAGCTTAGTGGGACTAGCGGCGGAGACCCAGTACTTC. Translated: CASSLVGLAAETQYF. The variable domain in full, with the rest retrieved from reference TRBV11-2 and TRBJ2-5, is EAGVAQSPRYKIIEKRQSVAFWCNPISGHATLYWYQQILGQGPKLLIQFQNNGVVDDSQLPKDRFSAERLKGVDSTLKIQPAKLEDSAVYLCASSLVGLAAETQYFGPGTRLLVL.

The chain uses TRBV6-5 and TRBJ1-3; 8 nucleotides line up with TRBD1. Germline CDR1 MNHEY, CDR2 SVGAGI. Losses at the gene ends were 6 bases for V and 7 bases for J; bases not matched to a gene: 11. The CDR3 spans 15 residues. Here the CDR3 DNA reads TGTGCCAGCAGAGGACAGGGTACTGGTTGGAACACCATATATTTT. This codes for CASRGQGTGWNTIYF.

The V and J genes are TRBV30 and TRBJ1-6; the match to TRBD1 covers 8 bases. Germline CDR1 GTSNPN, CDR2 SVGIG (reference sequence). V was clipped by 4 bases and J by 7 bases; unmatched bases: 6. The CDR3 is made up of 14 amino acids. CDR3 amino acids: CAWNQGAGNSPLHF. The CDR3 DNA reads TGTGCCTGGAACCAGGGGGCTGGGAATTCACCCCTCCACTTT.

The CDR3 protein is CASMQGMNTEAFF. CDR3 nucleotides: TGCGCCAGCATGCAGGGGATGAACACTGAAGCTTTCTTT. The chain has TRBV10-1 and TRBJ1-1; a possible D gene is TRBD1 (6 bases). Germline V CDR1 and CDR2: WNHNN, SYGVQD (reference sequence). There are 13 residues in the CDR3. The ends were cut back, 7 bases at V and 0 bases at J, with 9 bases in the middle.

This chain uses TRBV6-1 with TRBJ2-1; 11 nucleotides align to TRBD2. The ends lost 3 bases at V and 3 bases at J; junction bases unmatched: 1. The CDR3 has 15 residues. Germline lookup yields CDR1 MNHNS and CDR2 SASEGT. The CDR3 DNA sequence: TGTGCCAGCAGTGACGGACTAGCGGGCTACAATGAGCAGTTCTTC. This encodes CASSDGLAGYNEQFF.

CDR3 sequence: CATSRESGIDTEAFF. CDR3 in DNA: TGTGCCACCAGCAGAGAATCCGGGATAGACACTGAAGCTTTCTTT. The J gene is TRBJ1-1, the V gene TRBV15; D unclear. The V gene's germline CDR1 is LNHNV and CDR2 YYDKDF (reference sequence). The V gene lost 0 bases and the J gene lost 3 bases, with 11 bases spanning the gap. CDR3 size: 15 residues.

This chain links TRBV2 with TRBJ1-6; 7 positions match TRBD1. CDR3 length equals 16 residues. V trimming: 4 bases; J trimming: 11 bases; junction bases outside the gene matches: 14. Germline values: CDR1 SNHLY, CDR2 FYNNEI. This chain's CDR3 is CASSGNWDSLGTPLHF. The CDR3 bases are TGTGCCAGCAGTGGGAACTGGGACAGCCTCGGGACACCCCTCCACTTT.

This chain joins TRBV11-2 and TRBJ1-1, with D perhaps matching TRBD1 (5 bases). The germline CDR1 and CDR2 sequences are SGHAT and FQNNGV. V was cut by 2 bases and J by 3 bases, with 10 bases left in between. The CDR3 is made up of 14 amino acids. The CDR3, as DNA: TGTGCCAGCAGCTTACAGGGAAGTGACACTGAAGCTTTCTTT. Translated: CASSLQGSDTEAFF.